The clone carrying this T cell receptor (beta chain) occurred a few times. Its antigen is currently unknown. In TCRdb, the 5' RACE reads were re-called with MiXCR into one record per CDR3 protein. The data hold about 730,000 distinct CDR3 sequences, with around 20% observed a single time. This sample was taken from a study of identical twins. Germline V lookup: CDR1 SGHRS, CDR2 YFSETQ. The CDR3 is 14 amino acids. The ends were cut back, 0 bases at V and 3 bases at J, with 9 bases in the middle. Overall study findings and caveats: The study based its conclusions on cross-sectional statistical analysis and did not follow the same donors. Whereas memory repertoires showed no such difference, abundant cord blood beta clonotypes carried fewer insertions.

The same specimen was also included in a second study, on T cells expressing NK-cell markers. From that report: Of eight sequenced donors, seven were HCMV-seropositive and one HCMV-seronegative. HCMV specificity was not established for the expanded NKG2C+ T cell clones.

V and J are TRBV5-1 and TRBJ2-5; no clear D gene. Source material: PBMCs. The origin of this receptor is a woman under 30 in good health. The CDR3 nucleotides read TGCGCCAGCAGCTTGGGAGTCCCCGAAGAGACCCAGTACTTC. It yields the protein CASSLGVPEETQYF. The whole variable domain, remainder taken from reference TRBV5-1 and TRBJ2-5, is KAGVTQTPRYLIKTRGQQVTLSCSPISGHRSVSWYQQTPGQGLQFLFEYFSETQRNKGNFPGRFSGRQFSNSRSEMNVSTLELGDSALYLCASSLGVPEETQYFGPGTRLLVL.